Following are 26 T cell receptor beta chains from one sample sequenced in a study of shared clonotypes between healthy human individuals. Method: immunoSEQ multiplex PCR; TCRdb's copy keeps in-frame clones and lacks some. This sample yields some 1.5 million clones, of which 96% are seen a single time; 1% to 1.5% belongs to the top ten. The specimen was naive CD4+ T cells sorted from blood. The subset is: CD45RA+ positively selected. The origin of the receptors is a man between 25 and 39 years old in good health.

The chain joins TRBV11-2 to TRBJ2-1; TRBD2 aligns across 7 bases. The CDR3 has 15 amino acids. The germline gives CDR1 SGHAT, CDR2 FQNNGV. V lost 5 bases to trimming and J lost 6 bases; unmatched junction nucleotides: 10. For the CDR3, the DNA is TGTGCCAGCAGCCTACCTGGAGCGGGGACCAATGAGCAGTTCTTC. Translating gives CASSLPGAGTNEQFF.

Turning to this clone: Other DNA sequences of this sample code for an identical CDR3. The chain carries TRBV5-1 and TRBJ2-1; D is possibly TRBD2 (5 bases). The CDR3 totals 16 residues. V was clipped by 2 bases and J by 0 bases, with 12 bases between them. Germline loops: CDR1 SGHRS, CDR2 YFSETQ. CDR3 bases: TGCGCCAGCAGCTTAACGAGCGGTAGCTCCTACAATGAGCAGTTCTTC. Its translation is CASSLTSGSSYNEQFF.

This rearrangement joins TRBV18 to TRBJ1-3, with 10 bases identical to TRBD1. The CDR3 consists of 16 residues. Trimming at V came to 3 bases and at J to 4 bases, leaving 6 bases not matched to a gene. Germline CDR1 reads KGHSH; CDR2 reads LQKENI. The CDR3 DNA sequence: TGTGCCAGCTCACCTGCAGGGACAGGGGTCGGAAACACCATATATTTT. Translation: CASSPAGTGVGNTIYF.

This chain joins TRBV5-1 and TRBJ2-2; no firm D call. The V end was cut by 7 bases, the J end by 6 bases, with 19 bases between. The CDR3 has 15 amino acids. In germline, CDR1 is SGHRS, CDR2 YFSETQ. The CDR3 region has the DNA TGCGCCAGCGAACTTAGAGAGACTGGATCCGGGGAGCTGTTTTTT. It translates to CASELRETGSGELFF.

The gene calls are TRBV28 and TRBJ1-5; D not certain. Per germline, CDR1 MDHEN and CDR2 SYDVKM. Deletions cut 2 bases from V and 5 bases from J, with 10 bases between. This CDR3 contains 14 residues. The CDR3 DNA follows: TGTGCCAGCAGTTTAATCACGGGGTATCAGCCCCAGCATTTT. It translates to CASSLITGYQPQHF.

The chain joins TRBV30 to TRBJ1-5, with 10 nucleotides matching TRBD1. J was trimmed by 6 bases and V by 6 bases; bases with no gene match: 8. This CDR3 spans 14 amino acids. From germline, CDR1 is GTSNPN and CDR2 SVGIG (reference sequence). The CDR3 is CACSLTGGVQPQHF. The CDR3, as DNA: TGTGCCTGTTCCTTGACAGGGGGCGTTCAGCCCCAGCATTTT. Together with reference TRBV30 and TRBJ1-5, the CDR3 gives the full variable domain: SQTIHQWPATLVQPVGSPLSLECTVEGTSNPNLYWYRQAAGRGLQLLFYSVGIGQISSEVPQNLSASRPQDRQFILSSKKLLLSDSGFYLCACSLTGGVQPQHFGDGTRLSIL.

This chain's CDR3 is CASSWEGWLAGGTSYEQYF. The DNA for the CDR3 is TGCGCCAGCAGCTGGGAGGGTTGGCTAGCGGGGGGCACGTCTTACGAGCAGTACTTC. The V gene is TRBV5-1, the J gene TRBJ2-7; TRBD2 matches 11 bases. V was pared by 3 bases and J by 4 bases, with 18 bases of the junction left unmatched. This CDR3 region has 19 residues. Germline V lookup: CDR1 SGHRS, CDR2 YFSETQ.

The V call is TRBV6-4, the J call TRBJ2-3, with a weak D call TRBD2 (6 bases). Trimming stripped 7 bases from V and 5 bases from J, with 16 bases between. The germline CDR1 and CDR2 sequences are MRHNA and SNTAGT. CDR3 length equals 14 residues. Here the CDR3 DNA reads TGTGCCAGCAAAGAGGACTACGGTGGAGATACGCAGTATTTT. Translating it yields CASKEDYGGDTQYF.

This sequence joins TRBV7-3 and TRBJ2-3, with D tentatively TRBD1 (6 bases). Per germline, CDR1 SGHTA and CDR2 FQGTGA. The CDR3 runs to 13 residues. Between the trimmed V and J ends, which lost 5 bases and 3 bases, there was a span of 9 bases. The CDR3 sequence: CASSGRGTDTQYF. The CDR3 DNA reads TGTGCCAGCAGCGGCAGGGGTACAGATACGCAGTATTTT.

This rearrangement joins TRBV2 to TRBJ2-3; 12 positions match TRBD2. The CDR3 contains 15 residues. Germline CDR1 reads SNHLY; CDR2 reads FYNNEI. Losses at the gene ends were 2 bases for V and 4 bases for J; bases not matched to a gene: 1. As DNA, the CDR3 is TGTGCCAGCAGTGAACTAGCGGGAGGGGCAGATACGCAGTATTTT. Protein product: CASSELAGGADTQYF.

This chain connects TRBV5-6 to TRBJ1-2; TRBD1 is a possible D gene (6 bases). The V gene's germline CDR1 is SGHDT and CDR2 YYEEEE. The V gene lost 4 bases and the J gene lost 4 bases, with 14 bases spanning the gap. This CDR3 comprises 14 residues. For the CDR3, the DNA is TGTGCCAGCAGCCTGGGGCAGGGGACCTATGGCTACACCTTC. Protein: CASSLGQGTYGYTF. Supplemented by reference TRBV5-6 and TRBJ1-2, the full variable domain reads DAGVTQSPTHLIKTRGQQVTLRCSPKSGHDTVSWYQQALGQGPQFIFQYYEEEERQRGNFPDRFSGHQFPNYSSELNVNALLLGDSALYLCASSLGQGTYGYTFGSGTRLTVV.

The rearrangement joins TRBV13 to TRBJ2-7, with unresolved D. The germline V and J ends were trimmed by 3 bases and 2 bases, with 11 bases remaining between them. This CDR3 region has 14 residues. From germline, CDR1 is PRHDT and CDR2 FYEKMQ (reference sequence). The CDR3, as DNA: TGTGCCAGCAGCTTCAATCCTCGACCCTACGAGCAGTACTTC. Its translation is CASSFNPRPYEQYF.

The DNA for the CDR3 is TGTGCCACCTCGCGCAGGGGAGGCGATGAGCAGTTCTTC. Its protein is CATSRRGGDEQFF. This chain joins TRBV19 and TRBJ2-1; D is tentatively TRBD1 or TRBD2 (6 bases each). Trimming shortened V by 10 bases and J by 8 bases, and 18 bases separated the two germline ends. The CDR3 length is 13 residues. Germline V gives CDR1 LNHDA, CDR2 SQIVND (reference sequence).

The chain combines TRBV7-8 with TRBJ2-3; weak D call: TRBD2 (5 bases). In germline, CDR1 is SGHVS, CDR2 FQNEAQ. Trimming removed 1 base from V and 3 bases from J, with 8 bases in between. The CDR3 is made up of 14 amino acids. In DNA, the CDR3 is TGTGCCAGCAGCTTAGGAGGGTTTACAGATACGCAGTATTTT. Protein: CASSLGGFTDTQYF.

As regards this clone: One junction end disagrees with the germline gene, perhaps due to a read error. The V and J genes are TRBV6-9 and TRBJ2-7; TRBD1 might be the D (6 bases). The germline CDR1 and CDR2 sequences are MNHGY and SVAAGI. The CDR3 runs to 14 residues. The CDR3 coding sequence is TGTGCCGGCAGGATGGACAGTTACTCCTACGAGCAGTACTTC. It is translated as CAGRMDSYSYEQYF.

V is TRBV2 and J is TRBJ1-1, with D tentatively TRBD1 (5 bases). This CDR3 contains 15 residues. CDR1 is SNHLY, CDR2 FYNNEI, per germline. Trimming left V 0 bases short and J 6 bases short, with 14 bases between. CDR3 amino acids: CASSEAPTTAPEAFF. CDR3 DNA sequence: TGTGCCAGCAGTGAAGCCCCTACGACAGCTCCTGAAGCTTTCTTT.

About this clone itself: At the DNA level, this CDR3 is encoded by other sequences in the same sample as well. The rearrangement links TRBV7-9 to TRBJ2-5, with 7 bases matching TRBD1. Germline V gives CDR1 SEHNR, CDR2 FQNEAQ (reference sequence). J was trimmed by 3 bases and V by 5 bases; bases with no gene match: 6. The CDR3 is 14 amino acids. CDR3 sequence reads: CASSLDREEETQYF. DNA for the CDR3: TGTGCCAGCAGCCTAGACAGGGAAGAAGAGACCCAGTACTTC.

V is TRBV6-4 and J is TRBJ1-5; D is ambiguous. V was cut by 3 bases and J by 6 bases, with 9 bases left in between. Germline loops: CDR1 MRHNA, CDR2 SNTAGT. The CDR3 totals 13 residues. The CDR3 sequence: CASSEGIGQPQHF. The CDR3 region has the DNA TGTGCCAGCAGTGAAGGGATCGGTCAGCCCCAGCATTTT.

V gene TRBV11-2 combines with J gene TRBJ2-1; a weak D match, TRBD2 (5 bases). Germline CDR1 is SGHAT and CDR2 is FQNNGV. The CDR3 consists of 15 residues. The germline V and J ends were trimmed by 0 bases and 6 bases, with 12 bases remaining between them. Written as DNA, the CDR3 is TGTGCCAGCAGCTTAGATCCGAGACTATTCAATGAGCAGTTCTTC. Translated: CASSLDPRLFNEQFF.

The count of this clone is one. The rearrangement links TRBV19 to TRBJ2-2; D might be TRBD1 or TRBD2, each matching 5 bases. Germline CDR1 and CDR2: LNHDA and SQIVND (reference sequence). V lost 5 bases and J lost 6, with 16 bases in between. This CDR3 comprises 15 residues. The CDR3 here is CASSRTWGSAGELFF. Written as DNA, the CDR3 is TGTGCCAGTAGTCGGACTTGGGGGAGCGCCGGGGAGCTGTTTTTT.

This sequence joins TRBV2 and TRBJ2-1; 7 bases line up with TRBD2. The length of the CDR3 is 14 residues. Unmatched junction bases numbered 10, after V lost 7 bases and J lost 7 bases. Germline CDR1 is SNHLY and CDR2 is FYNNEI. CDR3: CASKPELASNEQFF. As DNA, the CDR3 is TGTGCCAGCAAACCGGAACTAGCGTCGAATGAGCAGTTCTTC. Variable domain in full (rest from reference TRBV2 and TRBJ2-1): EPEVTQTPSHQVTQMGQEVILRCVPISNHLYFYWYRQILGQKVEFLVSFYNNEISEKSEIFDDQFSVERPDGSNFTLKIRSTKLEDSAMYFCASKPELASNEQFFGPGTRLTVL.

The V gene is TRBV28, the J gene TRBJ2-3, with TRBD2 matching 9 bases. Germline assignment: CDR1 MDHEN and CDR2 SYDVKM. The CDR3 runs to 17 residues. V lost 2 bases, J lost 4 bases, and 10 bases stayed unmatched. Written as DNA, the CDR3 is TGTGCCAGCAGTTTACTTTGGCTAGCGGGATCCGCAGATACGCAGTATTTT. Residues: CASSLLWLAGSADTQYF.

This rearrangement joins TRBV14 to TRBJ2-6, with D perhaps TRBD1 or TRBD2 (6 bases each). CDR1 and CDR2 from the germline V gene are SGHDN and FVKESK. V lost 2 bases and J lost 0, with 17 bases in between. The CDR3 is 19 amino acids. The CDR3 DNA sequence: TGTGCCAGCAGCCAATTACAGGGTGGAGGGCTCTCTGGGGCCAACGTCCTGACTTTC. This sequence encodes CASSQLQGGGLSGANVLTF.

This clone was recorded only once. This sequence joins TRBV28 and TRBJ2-7; no firm D call. V lost 4 bases and J 6 bases, leaving 7 bases between the germline ends. Germline values: CDR1 MDHEN, CDR2 SYDVKM. The CDR3 is 11 amino acids. The DNA for the CDR3 is TGTGCCAGCAGTTCCCCCCTCGAGCAGTACTTC. It is translated as CASSSPLEQYF.

The chain links TRBV18 to TRBJ2-7; 10 bases align to TRBD1. V was pared by 4 bases and J by 3 bases, with 3 bases of the junction left unmatched. Per the germline V gene, CDR1 is KGHSH and CDR2 is LQKENI. The CDR3 is 14 residues long. The chain's CDR3 is CASSRGTGDYEQYF. The CDR3, as DNA: TGTGCCAGCTCACGGGGGACAGGGGACTACGAGCAGTACTTC.

The chain carries TRBV7-2 and TRBJ2-3; tentative D call: TRBD2 (5 bases). With 8 bases removed from V and 6 bases from J, the gap between germline ends came to 9 bases. Germline lookup yields CDR1 SGHTA and CDR2 FQGNSA. The CDR3 covers 11 residues. CDR3: CASPRGDTQYF. Here the CDR3 DNA reads TGTGCCAGCCCCCGGGGTGATACGCAGTATTTT.